Each of the 16 T cell receptor beta chains below was sequenced from the same sample in a study of T-cell reconstitution after alpha-beta-depleted transplantation in children. This sample's TCRbeta library carried unique molecular identifier barcodes. Via MiXCR, TCRdb re-called the PCR reads, giving one row per CDR3 protein. There are hundreds of thousands of distinct CDR3 sequences in the sample; 24% occur only once, and around 4.8% lies in the top ten. Sequencing used PBMCs, mostly from graft donor cells, obtained 360 days after TCRalphabeta/CD19-depleted stem cell transplant. Receptors originate from a female patient aged 2-9 years who had a stem cell transplant for congenital amegakaryocytic thrombocytopenia, so the T cells may come from the graft donor.

The table lists this clonotype with a few counts. This chain connects TRBV4-3 to TRBJ1-4; no reliable D call. The CDR3 loop spans 15 amino acids. Germline V gene sequence: CDR1 LGHNA, CDR2 YSLEER. V shed 2 bases and J shed 8 bases, with 15 bases lying between them. CDR3 in DNA: TGCGCCAGCAGCCAAAGCCCGGGTAGAAGGGAAAAACTGTTTTTT. Translating gives CASSQSPGRREKLFF.

The sample holds a few counts of this clonotype. The rearrangement uses TRBV28 and TRBJ2-7; 9 nucleotides align to TRBD2. V shed 2 bases and J 0 bases; nucleotides not matched to a gene: 2. Germline V gives CDR1 MDHEN, CDR2 SYDVKM. There are 15 residues in the CDR3. As DNA, the CDR3 is TGTGCCAGCAGTTTACTAGCGGGGATCTCCTACGAGCAGTACTTC. It translates to CASSLLAGISYEQYF.

This clonotype appeared many times. J is TRBJ1-5 and V is TRBV6-5, with TRBD1 identical over 7 bases. This CDR3 spans 15 amino acids. V gave up 4 bases and J gave up 5 bases; unmatched junction bases: 8. Germline V gene sequence: CDR1 MNHEY, CDR2 SVGAGI. The CDR3 sequence: CASSSGGTVDQPQHF. CDR3 nucleotides: TGTGCCAGCAGTTCAGGGGGGACAGTAGATCAGCCCCAGCATTTT.

This clonotype was found a few times. The chain carries TRBV12-3 or TRBV12-4 and TRBJ1-1; D call uncertain. The CDR3 is made up of 12 amino acids. The V and J ends lost 2 bases and 9 bases respectively, with 10 bases between them. The CDR3 loop is CASSLRHPKAFF. In nucleotides, the CDR3 is TGTGCCAGCAGTTTAAGGCACCCGAAAGCTTTCTTT.

This clonotype was seen only a few times. CDR3 nucleotides: TGTGCCAGCAGCTTACGGCTAGCGGGATCGTATGAGCAGTTCTTC. As protein: CASSLRLAGSYEQFF. This sequence joins TRBV11-3 and TRBJ2-1; TRBD2 matches 9 bases. This CDR3 has 15 amino acids. J lost 8 bases, V lost 2 bases, and 7 bases had no gene match. Germline values: CDR1 SGHNT, CDR2 YENEEA.

The V call is TRBV10-2, the J call TRBJ1-1; D is undetermined. CDR3 length: 13 amino acids. Trimming took 1 base from V and 6 from J, leaving 9 bases between them. Per the germline V gene, CDR1 is WSHSY and CDR2 is SAAADI. CDR3: CASSELGFPEAFF. In DNA, the CDR3 is TGCGCCAGCAGTGAGTTGGGTTTCCCTGAAGCTTTCTTT.

The chain carries TRBV12-3 or TRBV12-4 and TRBJ1-1, with D possibly matching TRBD1 (6 bases). The CDR3 has 14 amino acids. V lost 3 bases and J 1 base, leaving 9 bases between the germline ends. CDR3 nucleotide sequence: TGTGCCAGCAGTTTCGGCAGGGGGAACACTGAAGCTTTCTTT. The encoded protein is CASSFGRGNTEAFF.

The chain recombines TRBV12-3 or TRBV12-4 with TRBJ2-7, with 12 bases fitting TRBD2. V was clipped by 2 bases and J by 6 bases; unmatched bases: 5. CDR3 length equals 15 residues. This chain's CDR3 is CASSLLAGGPCEQYF. The DNA for the CDR3 is TGTGCCAGCAGTTTACTAGCGGGAGGGCCTTGCGAGCAGTACTTC.

The chain uses TRBV5-1 and TRBJ2-7, with 10 bases that match TRBD2. The length of the CDR3 is 16 residues. Germline CDR1 reads SGHRS; CDR2 reads YFSETQ. V was pared by 0 bases and J by 6 bases, with 9 bases of the junction left unmatched. The CDR3 DNA sequence: TGCGCCAGCAGCTTGGGGTTCGCTAGCGGGAGTGGCGAGCAGTACTTC. This sequence encodes CASSLGFASGSGEQYF.

This clonotype showed up just a few times. This rearrangement joins TRBV21-1 to TRBJ1-5. TRBV21-1 is a documented pseudogene. The CDR3 runs 17 residues. CDR3 DNA: TGTGCCAGCAGCAAAGCTGAGCCCGTGGCGGGCAATCAGCCCCAGCATTTT. Its protein is CASSKAEPVAGNQPQHF.

The J gene is TRBJ1-3, the V gene TRBV6-1; D unresolved. Germline V gene sequence: CDR1 MNHNS, CDR2 SASEGT. The CDR3 runs 15 residues. The V gene lost 7 bases and the J gene lost 0 bases, with 13 bases spanning the gap. The CDR3 sequence: CASTQARDSGNTIYF. The CDR3 bases are TGTGCCAGCACGCAGGCCCGGGACTCTGGAAACACCATATATTTT.

Of note for this clonotype: The junction and the germline gene differ at one end; a read error may be behind it. The CDR3 loop is CASSLSRISGGPSTWELFF. CDR3 sequence (DNA): TGTGCCAGCAGCTTATCCCGAATTAGCGGGGGGCCCTCCACCTGGGAGCTGTTTTTT. The chain joins TRBV11-2 to TRBJ2-2; TRBD2 aligns across 10 bases. The CDR3 contains 19 residues. The V gene's germline CDR1 is SGHAT and CDR2 FQNNGV. The complete variable domain, with remaining parts taken from reference TRBV11-2 and TRBJ2-2, reads EAGVAQSPRYKIIEKRQSVAFWCNPISGHATLYWYQQILGQGPKLLIQFQNNGVVDDSQLPKDRFSAERLKGVDSTLKIQPAKLEDSAVYLCASSLSRISGGPSTWELFFGEGSRLTVL.

The V gene is TRBV28, the J gene TRBJ2-3, with 12 bases lining up with TRBD1. Germline V gene sequence: CDR1 MDHEN, CDR2 SYDVKM. The length of the CDR3 is 18 residues. V trimming: 3 bases; J trimming: 1 base; junction bases outside the gene matches: 8. This CDR3 is CASSLGTGGLSGTDTQYF. CDR3 nucleotide sequence: TGTGCCAGCAGTTTGGGGACAGGGGGCCTTAGCGGCACAGATACGCAGTATTTT.

J is TRBJ1-4 and V is TRBV5-6, with D possibly being TRBD1 (5 bases). V was shortened by 1 base and J by 7 bases, with 17 bases between the two germline ends. The CDR3 is 16 amino acids. Germline lookup yields CDR1 SGHDT and CDR2 YYEEEE. The CDR3 is CASSLRTRAVGEKLFF. CDR3 coding DNA: TGTGCCAGCAGCTTGAGGACCAGGGCTGTAGGTGAAAAACTGTTTTTT.

The sample holds a few counts of this clonotype. The chain joins TRBV3-1 to TRBJ1-1; D is unresolved. Trimming cost V 2 bases and J 1 base, with 8 bases left between them. Germline CDR1 LGHDT, CDR2 YNNKEL (reference sequence). The CDR3 contains 14 residues. Here the CDR3 DNA reads TGTGCCAGCAGCCAATTTGGGAGGAACACTGAAGCTTTCTTT. This translates into CASSQFGRNTEAFF.

This clonotype was seen a single time. V and J are TRBV7-2 and TRBJ1-1; TRBD1 agrees at 7 bases. This CDR3 comprises 18 residues. Germline V gene data show CDR1 as SGHTA and CDR2 as FQGNSA. Trimming removed 0 bases from V and 2 bases from J; junction bases left unmatched: 12. This chain's CDR3 is CASSLAGSWDRRNTEAFF. CDR3 bases: TGTGCCAGCAGCTTAGCGGGATCTTGGGACAGACGAAACACTGAAGCTTTCTTT.